The next 2 T cell receptor beta chains were all read from a single sample in a study of blood T cell repertoires in COVID-19. TCRdb keeps only in-frame clones here, not all; method: immunoSEQ multiplex PCR. The table lists approximately 270,000 clones, 86% of them singletons. Material for sequencing was peripheral blood. These receptors were taken from a man between 35 and 55 years old with active or convalescent COVID-19.

The chain employs TRBV29-1 and TRBJ2-2; 7 nucleotides line up with TRBD1. V was clipped by 4 bases and J by 3 bases; unmatched bases: 2. Germline lookup yields CDR1 SQVTM and CDR2 ANQGSEA. The CDR3 spans 13 residues. The CDR3 DNA reads TGCAGCGTTGCACAGGGGTACACCGGGGAGCTGTTTTTT. Protein product: CSVAQGYTGELFF.

For this clone: The same CDR3 arises from other DNA sequences in this sample as well. V is TRBV9 and J is TRBJ2-7; TRBD1 is a possible D gene (6 bases). From germline, CDR1 is SGDLS and CDR2 YYNGEE. This CDR3 has 14 amino acids. V lost 0 bases and J 2 bases, leaving 9 bases between the germline ends. This CDR3 reads CASSVEGGAYEQYF. The CDR3 nucleotides read TGTGCCAGCAGCGTAGAAGGGGGAGCCTACGAGCAGTACTTC.